This is a list of T cell receptor beta chains from one sample in a study of cytomegalovirus exposure and HLA in healthy donors. Libraries were prepared by immunoSEQ multiplex PCR; TCRdb keeps only in-frame clonotypes and omits some of them. The repertoire holds 90,000 or so clones, with around 85% as singletons. Sequenced: PBMCs. The receptors were sampled from a man aged 18 to 30 in good health and CMV-seropositive. Each CDR3 is given with its conserved first and last residue. The D gene is left open where the match is weak. Some rows mark clone size as missing; the rest say once, few, many or name a class of expanded clone.

j_gene | d_gene | abundance | v_gene | CDR3nt | CDR3aa
TRBJ1-2 | NA | NA | TRBV7-7 | TGTGCCAGCAGCTTAGCGGGCAGGGTTAACTATGGCTACACCTTC | CASSLAGRVNYGYTF
TRBJ2-3 | TRBD1 | NA | TRBV28 | TGTGCCAGCAGTTTAACAACGCACAGGGGTAGCACAGATACGCAGTATTTT | CASSLTTHRGSTDTQYF
TRBJ2-1 | NA | NA | TRBV11-2 | TGTGCCAGCAGCTTAGGGGGGGTTGAGCAGTTCTTC | CASSLGGVEQFF
TRBJ1-4 | NA | NA | TRBV29-1 | TGCAGCGTTGTGGGCGGGAATGAAAAACTGTTTTTT | CSVVGGNEKLFF
TRBJ1-1 | NA | NA | TRBV28 | TGTGCCAGCAGTCTAACCTCCTACAGGGAACCGAACACTGAAGCTTTCTTT | CASSLTSYREPNTEAFF
TRBJ1-1 | TRBD1 | NA | TRBV5-6 | TGTGCCAGCAGCCTCGGACAGGGGGCCGCTGAAGCTTTCTTT | CASSLGQGAAEAFF
TRBJ2-5 | TRBD2 | NA | TRBV29-1 | TGCAGCGTTGCCCGGACTAGCGGGACGTACCAAGAGACCCAGTACTTC | CSVARTSGTYQETQYF
TRBJ2-7 | NA | once | TRBV5-1 | TGCGCCAGCAGCTTGGTGGTGGCAGGGGTTAACTACGAGCAGTACTTC | CASSLVVAGVNYEQYF
TRBJ2-7 | NA | few | TRBV27 | TGTGCCAGCAGTCCTGGACAGTCCTACGAGCAGTACTTC | CASSPGQSYEQYF
TRBJ1-2 | NA | NA | TRBV7-9 | TGTGCCAGCAGCTTAGAGCCAGGGAACTATGGCTACACCTTC | CASSLEPGNYGYTF
TRBJ2-7 | NA | few | TRBV6-1 | TGTGCCAGCACCAGGGGAGGGTACGAGCAGTACTTC | CASTRGGYEQYF
TRBJ2-1 | NA | NA | TRBV5-1 | TGCGCCAGCAGCTTGGTCGGGAGCTCCTACAATGAGCAGTTCTTC | CASSLVGSSYNEQFF
TRBJ2-1 | NA | NA | TRBV10-3 | TGTGCCATTATGCAAGCGGCCAGCTCCTACAATGAGCAGTTCTTC | CAIMQAASSYNEQFF
TRBJ2-5 | TRBD1 | NA | TRBV9 | TGTGCCAGCAGCGCGGACAGGGGTCGGGAGACCCAGTACTTC | CASSADRGRETQYF
TRBJ2-3 | NA | NA | TRBV10-2 | TGCGCCAGCAGAGCCACAGATACGCAGTATTTT | CASRATDTQYF
TRBJ2-7 | NA | NA | TRBV6-1 | TGTGCCAGCAGTGAAGCGGAAACAGGTACCTACGAGCAGTACTTC | CASSEAETGTYEQYF
TRBJ1-2 | NA | NA | TRBV21-1 | TGTGCCAGCAGCAAAGAACAGGAGGGGGCAGAGGATGGCTACACCTTC | CASSKEQEGAEDGYTF
TRBJ1-3 | NA | few | TRBV9 | TGTGCCAGCAGCGTAGGAGGTAGCTCTGGAAACACCATATATTTT | CASSVGGSSGNTIYF
TRBJ1-4 | TRBD1 | NA | TRBV29-1 | TGCAGCGTTGAAGGGGACAGGTCGAGGGGACAACTGTTTTTT | CSVEGDRSRGQLFF
TRBJ1-2 | TRBD1 | NA | TRBV6-6 | TGTGCCAGCAGTATCCGGACTAACAGGGGAAACTATGGCTACACCTTC | CASSIRTNRGNYGYTF
TRBJ2-7 | TRBD1 | NA | TRBV29-1 | TGCAGCGTGCGGACAGGGAGCTCCTACGAGCAGTACTTC | CSVRTGSSYEQYF
TRBJ2-5 | TRBD1 | once | TRBV2 | TGTGCCAGCAGTGAGGGACAGCAAGAGACCCAGTACTTC | CASSEGQQETQYF
TRBJ2-7 | TRBD1 | NA | TRBV7-9 | TGTGCCAGCAGACCAGGACAGGGTGGGTACGAGCAGTACTTC | CASRPGQGGYEQYF
TRBJ1-5 | NA | few | TRBV4-1 | TGCGCCAGCAGCCACGGGGTAGCGGGCAATCAGCCCCAGCATTTT | CASSHGVAGNQPQHF
TRBJ2-4 | NA | NA | TRBV27 | TGTGCCAGTAGGACAGAAAACATTCAGTACTTC | CASRTENIQYF
TRBJ1-2 | NA | NA | TRBV5-1 | TGCGCCAGCAGCTTGGGACAGAACTATGGCTACACCTTC | CASSLGQNYGYTF
TRBJ2-5 | TRBD1 | few | TRBV2 | TGTGCCAGCAGGGGGGACAGTCAAGAGACCCAGTACTTC | CASRGDSQETQYF
TRBJ1-1 | NA | once | TRBV4-1 | TGCGCCAGCAGCCAAGGAAGTACAGCGAACACTGAAGCTTTCTTT | CASSQGSTANTEAFF
TRBJ2-1 | TRBD2 | NA | TRBV5-6 | TGTGCCAGCAGCTTGGTGGGCAGCGGGAGGGCCAATGAGCAGTTCTTC | CASSLVGSGRANEQFF
TRBJ1-1 | NA | NA | TRBV29-1 | TGCAGCGTTGAAGGGAGGACCAAGGACACTGAAGCTTTCTTT | CSVEGRTKDTEAFF
TRBJ1-2 | NA | NA | TRBV27 | TGTGCCAGCAGTTTCAGGGGATATACGAATGGCTACACCTTC | CASSFRGYTNGYTF
TRBJ1-4 | TRBD1 | NA | TRBV7-9 | TGTGCCAGCAGCCACGACAGGGGGGATGAAAAACTGTTTTTT | CASSHDRGDEKLFF
TRBJ1-2 | NA | NA | TRBV27 | TGTGCCAGCAGCACCCAGGGAGGGCACCGTTTTAACTATGGCTACACCTTC | CASSTQGGHRFNYGYTF
TRBJ2-5 | NA | NA | TRBV2 | TGTGCCAGCAGGAAACTAGTGACGGGGGAGACCCAGTACTTC | CASRKLVTGETQYF
TRBJ1-2 | TRBD1 | NA | TRBV5-1 | TGCGCCAGCAGCCCCTCGGGACAGGGGGGCGGTGGCTACACCTTC | CASSPSGQGGGGYTF